This T cell receptor (beta chain) emerged from a study of cytomegalovirus exposure and HLA in healthy donors. PCR was performed using 60 Vbeta and 13 Jbeta primers. Assay used: immunoSEQ multiplex PCR; TCRdb lists only in-frame clones, some missing. This table has approximately 79,000 clones, under 80% appearing once. This receptor was obtained from a man aged 40-50 years in good health and CMV-seronegative. Sequencing was carried out using PBMCs.

The CDR3 coding sequence is TGTGCCAGCAGTCGGACTAGCGGGAGTCTCCATGAGCAGTTCTTC. Residues: CASSRTSGSLHEQFF. The chain employs TRBV28 and TRBJ2-1; the match to TRBD2 covers 13 bases. Germline V gene data show CDR1 as MDHEN and CDR2 as SYDVKM. The CDR3 loop spans 15 amino acids. V trimming: 5 bases; J trimming: 8 bases; junction bases outside the gene matches: 6.